Shown below are 8 T cell receptor beta chains from a single sample sequenced in a study of shared clonotypes between healthy human individuals. The data were produced by immunoSEQ multiplex PCR, yet TCRdb's version contains in-frame clones alone and is incomplete. The table has millions of clones, just under 95% seen once. Naivety among CD8 cells was defined by CD45RO negativity and positive CCR7 selection, thereby excluding terminally differentiated effector memory CD45RA+ cells. Sequencing input: naive CD8+ T cells sorted from blood. The origin of the receptors is a man between 18 and 35 years old in good health.

Comment on this clone: Additional DNA sequences in this sample encode the identical CDR3. The gene calls are TRBV7-9 and TRBJ2-7; 7 bases match TRBD1. This CDR3 spans 13 amino acids. V dropped 5 bases and J dropped 2; count of bases not matched to a gene: 3. Germline CDR1 SEHNR, CDR2 FQNEAQ (reference sequence). The CDR3 spells CASSRDSPYEQYF. CDR3 nucleotides: TGTGCCAGCAGCCGGGACAGCCCCTACGAGCAGTACTTC.

The V gene is TRBV7-9, the J gene TRBJ2-1; the match to TRBD2 covers 11 bases. This CDR3 comprises 16 residues. Per the germline V gene, CDR1 is SEHNR and CDR2 is FQNEAQ (reference sequence). V lost 0 bases to trimming and J lost 4 bases; unmatched junction nucleotides: 2. This chain's CDR3 is CASSLATSGKYNEQFF. The DNA for the CDR3 is TGTGCCAGCAGCTTAGCGACTAGCGGGAAGTACAATGAGCAGTTCTTC. Combining the CDR3 with reference TRBV7-9 and TRBJ2-1 gives the whole variable domain DTGVSQNPRHKITKRGQNVTFRCDPISEHNRLYWYRQTLGQGPEFLTYFQNEAQLEKSRLLSDRFSAERPKGSFSTLEIQRTEQGDSAMYLCASSLATSGKYNEQFFGPGTRLTVL.

The chain uses TRBV27 and TRBJ2-6, with D possibly being TRBD1 (5 bases). Trimming pared 2 bases from V and 2 bases from J, leaving 7 bases between. This CDR3 comprises 15 residues. Germline CDR1 and CDR2: MNHEY and SMNVEV (reference sequence). CDR3 in DNA: TGTGCCAGCAGTTTAATAGGGGCTGGGGCCAACGTCCTGACTTTC. This translates into CASSLIGAGANVLTF.

The rearrangement joins TRBV28 to TRBJ1-4; 9 bases align to TRBD1. Germline V gene sequence: CDR1 MDHEN, CDR2 SYDVKM. The length of the CDR3 is 15 residues. The trim removed 6 bases at V and 3 bases at J, leaving 5 bases unmatched. The CDR3 DNA follows: TGTGCCAGCAGCCGGGACAGGGCGCCTAATGAAAAACTGTTTTTT. This gives the protein CASSRDRAPNEKLFF.

The V and J genes are TRBV29-1 and TRBJ2-5; D is perhaps TRBD1 (5 bases). Trimming stripped 6 bases from V and 2 bases from J, with 7 bases between. The CDR3 has 11 amino acids. Germline V gene lookup returns CDR1 SQVTM and CDR2 ANQGSEA. This CDR3 reads CSVAGQETQYF. DNA for the CDR3: TGCAGCGTGGCAGGGCAAGAGACCCAGTACTTC.

The J gene is TRBJ2-7, the V gene TRBV28, with D maybe TRBD1 (6 bases). CDR3 length: 15 residues. Trimming removed 3 bases at V and 3 bases at J, with 15 bases between. Germline V lookup: CDR1 MDHEN, CDR2 SYDVKM. CDR3 sequence: CASSFRGHRNYEQYF. The CDR3 DNA reads TGTGCCAGCAGTTTTAGGGGACACCGAAACTACGAGCAGTACTTC.

The chain joins TRBV19 to TRBJ1-1; a possible D gene is TRBD1 (6 bases). The CDR3 covers 12 residues. Trimming took 3 bases from V and 10 from J, leaving 12 bases between them. CDR1 is LNHDA, CDR2 SQIVND, per germline (reference sequence). The chain's CDR3 is CASSMVGAGAFF. The CDR3 DNA is TGTGCCAGTAGTATGGTGGGGGCCGGAGCTTTCTTT.

The chain links TRBV12-5 to TRBJ2-7, with D possibly being TRBD1 (6 bases). CDR3 size: 18 residues. The V gene's germline CDR1 is LGHNT and CDR2 FRNRAP. Trimming removed 0 bases at V and 4 bases at J, with 22 bases between. In nucleotides, the CDR3 is TGTGCTAGTGGTTTGGTAATCCCTCTCCGGGACACCATGTACGAGCAGTACTTC. Protein sequence: CASGLVIPLRDTMYEQYF.